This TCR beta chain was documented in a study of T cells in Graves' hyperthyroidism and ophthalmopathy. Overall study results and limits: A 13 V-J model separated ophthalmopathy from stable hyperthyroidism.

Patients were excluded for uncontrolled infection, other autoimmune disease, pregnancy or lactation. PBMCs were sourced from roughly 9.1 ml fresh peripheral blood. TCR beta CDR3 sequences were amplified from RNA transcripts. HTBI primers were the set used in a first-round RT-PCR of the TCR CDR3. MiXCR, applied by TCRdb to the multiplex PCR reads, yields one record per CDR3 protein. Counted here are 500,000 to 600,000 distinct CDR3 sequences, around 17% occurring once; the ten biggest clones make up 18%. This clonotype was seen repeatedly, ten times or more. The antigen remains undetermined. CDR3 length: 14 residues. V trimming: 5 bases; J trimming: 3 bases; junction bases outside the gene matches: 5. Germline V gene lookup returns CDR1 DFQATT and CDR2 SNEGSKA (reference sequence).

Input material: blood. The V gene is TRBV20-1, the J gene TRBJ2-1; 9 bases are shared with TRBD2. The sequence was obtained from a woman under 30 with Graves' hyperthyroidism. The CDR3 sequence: CSAFGTSHYNEQFF. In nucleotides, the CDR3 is TGCAGTGCTTTCGGGACTAGCCACTACAATGAGCAGTTCTTC.